This T cell receptor (beta chain) was retrieved from a study of identifying expanded T cells in peripheral blood. Study-level points and caveats: Over about two and four weeks, about 17 and 20 clones changed, versus approximately 1.1 between replicates. Across healthy donors, higher total template counts meant significantly greater approximately two-week count variance.

The data were produced by immunoSEQ multiplex PCR, yet TCRdb's version contains in-frame clones alone and is incomplete. In the table there are roughly 100,000 clones, about 89% of which are singletons. During the collection period, no donor immune events like infections were recorded. A note on this clone: Its specificity is not known.

Germline lookup yields CDR1 SNHLY and CDR2 FYNNEI. The CDR3 length is 15 residues. Germline trimming cut 4 bases from V and 6 bases from J; bases unmatched to any gene: 6. The receptor comes from a person between 18 and 75 years old in good health. Sequences were obtained from blood. The J gene is TRBJ1-2, the V gene TRBV2; 12 positions match TRBD1. CDR3 region: CASSGLGQGADGYTF. For the CDR3, the DNA is TGTGCCAGCAGTGGGTTGGGACAGGGGGCTGATGGCTACACCTTC.